The 32 T cell receptor beta chains in this list originate from one sample, sequenced in a study of blood T cell repertoires in COVID-19. Using immunoSEQ multiplex PCR, the repertoire was profiled, and TCRdb retains in-frame clones only, with some absent. The sample yields roughly 160,000 clones, around 83% seen once. Input material: peripheral blood. The receptor set was obtained from a woman aged 50 to 60 with COVID-19, enrolled during active disease.

This clone was seen just once. The chain carries TRBV15 and TRBJ2-2, with 8 bases fitting TRBD1. Unmatched junction bases numbered 10, after V lost 9 bases and J lost 4 bases. CDR1 and CDR2 (germline): LNHNV, YYDKDF (reference sequence). The length of the CDR3 is 15 residues. The CDR3 reads CATTPGQVTTGELFF. In nucleotides, the CDR3 is TGTGCCACGACCCCGGGACAGGTCACCACCGGGGAGCTGTTTTTT.

This rearrangement joins TRBV2 to TRBJ1-2, with D unclear. Germline values: CDR1 SNHLY, CDR2 FYNNEI. The CDR3 spans 13 residues. V was pared by 2 bases and J by 5 bases, with 9 bases between. The CDR3 protein is CASSEQTPYGYTF. The CDR3 DNA sequence: TGTGCCAGCAGTGAACAGACACCTTATGGCTACACCTTC.

The rearrangement links TRBV4-3 to TRBJ1-4; D is ambiguous. The CDR3 length is 16 residues. Trimming took 4 bases from V and 0 from J, leaving 12 bases between them. Germline values: CDR1 LGHNA, CDR2 YSLEER. The CDR3 DNA is TGCGCCAGCAGCCGATCAGGCGTTGCAACTAATGAAAAACTGTTTTTT. Its translation is CASSRSGVATNEKLFF.

The chain combines TRBV7-9 with TRBJ1-2; no clear D gene. V was clipped by 4 bases and J by 3 bases, with 6 bases between them. Germline loops: CDR1 SEHNR, CDR2 FQNEAQ (reference sequence). CDR3 length equals 12 residues. The CDR3 protein is CASSSDYYGYTF. Written as DNA, the CDR3 is TGTGCCAGCAGCTCCGACTACTATGGCTACACCTTC.

This clone was found a few times. The rearrangement links TRBV3-1 (or the pseudogene TRBV3-2) to TRBJ2-7; 13 bases line up with TRBD2. CDR3 size: 17 residues. V shed 0 bases, J shed 2 bases, and the junction held 4 bases outside the gene matches. Per the germline V gene, CDR1 is LGHDT and CDR2 is YNNKEL (reference sequence). CDR3 in DNA: TGTGCCAGCAGCCAAGAAGGACTAGCGGGGGCCACCTACGAGCAGTACTTC. Translating it yields CASSQEGLAGATYEQYF.

The rearrangement links TRBV25-1 to TRBJ2-5; D might be TRBD2 (5 bases). V lost 2 bases, J lost 7 bases, and 14 bases lay in between. The CDR3 has 14 amino acids. CDR1 and CDR2 from the germline V gene are MGHDK and SYGVNS. CDR3 sequence reads: CASSEEGYRGTQYF. As DNA, the CDR3 is TGTGCCAGCAGTGAAGAAGGGTACCGGGGGACCCAGTACTTC.

This clone was seen a handful of times. This sequence joins TRBV28 and TRBJ1-2; 7 positions agree with TRBD1. The trim removed 5 bases at V and 4 bases at J, leaving 7 bases unmatched. CDR3 length equals 14 residues. CDR1 is MDHEN and CDR2 is SYDVKM in the germline V gene. The CDR3 region has the DNA TGTGCCAGCAGTCCACAGGGGCTTTTCTATGGCTACACCTTC. Amino acids: CASSPQGLFYGYTF.

The gene calls are TRBV7-8 and TRBJ2-5, with 9 bases matching TRBD1. Germline values: CDR1 SGHVS, CDR2 FQNEAQ. There are 16 residues in the CDR3. The J segment lost 3 bases and the V segment lost 1 base, leaving 6 bases of the junction unmatched. CDR3 protein: CASSLEDRGGKETQYF. CDR3 sequence (DNA): TGTGCCAGCAGCTTAGAGGACAGGGGTGGTAAAGAGACCCAGTACTTC.

V usage is TRBV6-6 and J usage is TRBJ1-2; a weak D match, TRBD1 (5 bases). The CDR3 runs to 13 residues. The V end was cut by 6 bases, the J end by 4 bases, with 12 bases between. Germline lookup yields CDR1 MNHNY and CDR2 SVGAGI (reference sequence). The CDR3 bases are TGTGCCAGCAGGTCAGACAGCCTCTATGGCTACACCTTC. It specifies CASRSDSLYGYTF.

This chain uses TRBV4-1 with TRBJ2-7; D is ambiguous. Between the trimmed V and J ends, which lost 0 bases and 2 bases, there was a span of 8 bases. The CDR3 sequence is 14 residues long. Germline V lookup: CDR1 MGHRA, CDR2 YSYEKL. CDR3: CASSQDWPAYEQYF. CDR3 coding DNA: TGCGCCAGCAGCCAAGATTGGCCAGCCTACGAGCAGTACTTC.

The chain employs TRBV4-1 and TRBJ1-2; D is possibly TRBD1 (5 bases). Trimming left V 0 bases short and J 8 bases short, with 19 bases between. This CDR3 spans 16 amino acids. Germline-derived CDR1 and CDR2 are MGHRA and YSYEKL. CDR3 loop: CASSQELGQWMEGYTF. DNA for the CDR3: TGCGCCAGCAGCCAAGAACTGGGGCAATGGATGGAGGGCTACACCTTC.

The chain is built from TRBV5-1 and TRBJ2-5, with a tentative D call TRBD2 (6 bases). Trimming took off 4 bases at V and 0 bases at J, with 13 bases between the two ends. From germline, CDR1 is SGHRS and CDR2 YFSETQ. The CDR3 runs to 15 residues. The CDR3 nucleotides read TGCGCCAGCAGCCCGGGACTCCTGTACCAAGAGACCCAGTACTTC. Encoded protein: CASSPGLLYQETQYF.

In its sample, this clone was seen a few times. The chain joins TRBV7-3 to TRBJ1-1; 8 bases fit TRBD1. The CDR3 extends over 15 amino acids. CDR1 SGHTA and CDR2 FQGTGA come from the germline V gene. Trimming at V came to 5 bases and at J to 7 bases, leaving 12 bases not matched to a gene. The CDR3 protein is CASSLTGTGHDEAFF. DNA for the CDR3: TGTGCCAGCAGCCTGACAGGGACAGGTCACGATGAAGCTTTCTTT. The variable domain in full, with the rest retrieved from reference TRBV7-3 and TRBJ1-1, is GAGVSQTPSNKVTEKGKYVELRCDPISGHTALYWYRQSLGQGPEFLIYFQGTGAADDSGLPNDRFFAVRPEGSVSTLKIQRTERGDSAVYLCASSLTGTGHDEAFFGQGTRLTVV.

As DNA, the CDR3 is TGTGCCAGCAGTTTCGACTACTTAAAGGGGACCCAGTACTTC. It codes for CASSFDYLKGTQYF. The chain links TRBV6-5 to TRBJ2-5; possible D gene TRBD2, 5 bases. The V end lost 4 bases, the J end lost 7 bases, and 16 bases lay between the germline ends. CDR3 length: 14 residues. The germline V gene encodes CDR1 MNHEY and CDR2 SVGAGI.

The chain employs TRBV6-2 or TRBV6-3 and TRBJ2-7; D is ambiguous. With 5 bases removed from V and 0 bases from J, the gap between germline ends came to 11 bases. The CDR3 covers 14 residues. Germline V CDR1 and CDR2: MNHEY, SVGEGT. The CDR3 here is CASSPLVRSYEQYF. For the CDR3, the DNA is TGTGCCAGCAGTCCCTTAGTACGCTCCTACGAGCAGTACTTC.

The J gene is TRBJ2-3, the V gene TRBV28; tentative D call: TRBD2 (7 bases). There are 15 residues in the CDR3. CDR1 is MDHEN and CDR2 is SYDVKM in the germline V gene. V shed 6 bases and J shed 2 bases, with 15 bases lying between them. In DNA, the CDR3 is TGTGCCAGCAGGGGATCTCGGGGGGCCACAGATACGCAGTATTTT. This sequence encodes CASRGSRGATDTQYF.

The gene calls are TRBV4-1 and TRBJ2-7, with TRBD1 as a possible D gene (5 bases). The V end was cut by 1 base, the J end by 3 bases, with 13 bases between. CDR1 is MGHRA, CDR2 YSYEKL, per germline. The CDR3 runs 15 residues. The CDR3 DNA is TGCGCCAGCAGCCAAGGGTACAGGCCCTACTACGAGCAGTACTTC. Translating gives CASSQGYRPYYEQYF.

The V gene is TRBV2, the J gene TRBJ2-7; TRBD2 aligns across 12 bases. The CDR3 is made up of 14 amino acids. The trim removed 7 bases at V and 0 bases at J, leaving 1 base unmatched. Germline V gives CDR1 SNHLY, CDR2 FYNNEI. The CDR3, as DNA: TGTGCCAGCAAGACTAGCGGGAGCTCCTACGAGCAGTACTTC. It specifies CASKTSGSSYEQYF.

J is TRBJ2-1 and V is TRBV5-1; no reliable D call. Germline loops: CDR1 SGHRS, CDR2 YFSETQ. The germline V and J ends were trimmed by 2 bases and 4 bases, with 13 bases remaining between them. The CDR3 contains 15 residues. This CDR3 reads CASSFLGTDYNEQFF. In DNA form, the CDR3 reads TGCGCCAGCAGCTTTTTGGGTACAGATTACAATGAGCAGTTCTTC. The full variable domain, with the rest looked up from reference TRBV5-1 and TRBJ2-1, is KAGVTQTPRYLIKTRGQQVTLSCSPISGHRSVSWYQQTPGQGLQFLFEYFSETQRNKGNFPGRFSGRQFSNSRSEMNVSTLELGDSALYLCASSFLGTDYNEQFFGPGTRLTVL.

The V call is TRBV24-1, the J call TRBJ2-3; 12 bases align to TRBD1. The CDR3 contains 17 residues. Looked up from germline, CDR1 is KGHDR and CDR2 is SFDVKD. V trimming: 10 bases; J trimming: 1 base; junction bases outside the gene matches: 11. CDR3 region: CATLSGQGAYGTDTQYF. DNA for the CDR3: TGTGCCACTTTGTCGGGACAGGGGGCTTATGGCACAGATACGCAGTATTTT.

In this sample, this clone turned up once. The chain carries TRBV11-2 and TRBJ1-2; TRBD1 might be the D (6 bases). The CDR3 is 14 amino acids. Per the germline V gene, CDR1 is SGHAT and CDR2 is FQNNGV. Trimming took off 0 bases at V and 6 bases at J, with 11 bases between the two ends. CDR3 residues: CASSLEGDTNGYTF. The CDR3 nucleotides read TGTGCCAGCAGCTTAGAAGGGGACACGAATGGCTACACCTTC.

This clone appeared a single time. This chain links TRBV30 with TRBJ2-7, with TRBD1 matching over 9 bases. The germline V gene has CDR1 GTSNPN and CDR2 SVGIG (reference sequence). The CDR3 extends over 13 amino acids. Trimming took 2 bases from V and 3 from J; bases not matched to a gene: 2. The CDR3: CAWSLGQGYEQYF. The CDR3 nucleotides read TGTGCCTGGAGTTTGGGACAGGGCTACGAGCAGTACTTC.

The V and J genes are TRBV30 and TRBJ1-2; D gene unclear. The V end was cut by 3 bases, the J end by 8 bases, with 16 bases between. Germline V CDR1 and CDR2: GTSNPN, SVGIG (reference sequence). This CDR3 has 13 residues. CDR3 in amino acids: CAWRVSTLKGYTF. The DNA for the CDR3 is TGTGCCTGGAGGGTCTCAACTCTTAAAGGCTACACCTTC.

The chain joins TRBV5-1 to TRBJ1-4; D gene uncertain. With 3 bases removed from V and 0 bases from J, the gap between germline ends came to 12 bases. This CDR3 contains 16 residues. Germline lookup yields CDR1 SGHRS and CDR2 YFSETQ. The CDR3 is CASSYSGASTNEKLFF. DNA of the CDR3: TGCGCCAGCAGCTACTCGGGAGCTTCAACTAATGAAAAACTGTTTTTT.

This sequence joins TRBV3-1 (or the pseudogene TRBV3-2) and TRBJ1-1, with D possibly matching TRBD1 (5 bases). Trimming cost V 2 bases and J 9 bases, with 13 bases left between them. The CDR3 consists of 13 residues. Germline V gene data show CDR1 as LGHDT and CDR2 as YNNKEL (reference sequence). The CDR3 protein is CASSQPDKQKAFF. CDR3 DNA sequence: TGTGCCAGCAGCCAACCGGACAAACAGAAAGCTTTCTTT.

The rearrangement uses TRBV5-8 and TRBJ2-3, with TRBD2 matching over 11 bases. Trimming cost V 0 bases and J 2 bases; bases outside gene matches: 8. Germline CDR1 reads SGHTS; CDR2 reads YDEGEE. The CDR3 length is 18 residues. CDR3 nucleotides: TGTGCCAGCAGCTTGGCCGGCATTAGCGGGGGGGTCACAGATACGCAGTATTTT. Protein sequence: CASSLAGISGGVTDTQYF.

J is TRBJ2-3 and V is TRBV10-3; 15 bases are a match to TRBD2. This CDR3 spans 17 amino acids. The germline CDR1 and CDR2 sequences are ENHRY and SYGVKD. With 2 bases clipped from V and 9 bases from J, the junction kept 9 bases outside the gene matches. The CDR3 DNA reads as TGTGCCATCAGTGAGAGGGCAGCCGGGACTAGCGGGGGGACGCAGTATTTT. Protein product: CAISERAAGTSGGTQYF.

The CDR3 region is CASSQEGQLNSPLHF. The CDR3 DNA sequence: TGCGCCAGCAGCCAGGAGGGACAGTTAAATTCACCCCTCCACTTT. This chain uses TRBV4-1 with TRBJ1-6; 7 positions match TRBD1. This CDR3 is 15 amino acids long. V lost 3 bases and J lost 7; bases outside the gene matches: 6. The V gene's germline CDR1 is MGHRA and CDR2 YSYEKL.

The chain uses TRBV5-1 and TRBJ1-3; D not certain. Germline V lookup: CDR1 SGHRS, CDR2 YFSETQ. This CDR3 contains 15 residues. The V end lost 1 base, the J end lost 2 bases, and 10 bases lay between the germline ends. CDR3 sequence (DNA): TGCGCCAGCAGCTTGCAACCGGGGACTGGAAACACCATATATTTT. Encoded protein: CASSLQPGTGNTIYF.

This clone has just one count. CDR3 sequence reads: CASRPGQYYGYTF. The CDR3, as DNA: TGTGCCAGCAGACCAGGACAGTACTATGGCTACACCTTC. The chain joins TRBV27 to TRBJ1-2, with a tentative D call TRBD1 (6 bases). Trimming stripped 6 bases from V and 3 bases from J, with 11 bases between. This CDR3 is 13 amino acids long. The germline V gene encodes CDR1 MNHEY and CDR2 SMNVEV (reference sequence).

By proportion, this clone is medium-sized. This chain uses TRBV6-1 with TRBJ1-1, with no clear D. This CDR3 has 13 amino acids. Germline lookup yields CDR1 MNHNS and CDR2 SASEGT. Trimming removed 3 bases at V and 0 bases at J, with 5 bases between. The CDR3 here is CASSDELNTEAFF. Here the CDR3 DNA reads TGTGCCAGCAGTGACGAGTTGAACACTGAAGCTTTCTTT.

The chain combines TRBV2 with TRBJ2-1, with TRBD1 matching 12 bases. Looked up from germline, CDR1 is SNHLY and CDR2 is FYNNEI. The V and J ends lost 7 bases and 9 bases, in that order; junction bases with no gene match: 4. CDR3 size: 13 residues. DNA of the CDR3: TGTGCCAGCAAGGGACAGGGGGCCGCTGAGCAGTTCTTC. As protein: CASKGQGAAEQFF.